These 25 T cell receptor beta chains were all obtained from the same sample, sequenced in a study of human T cells and chemical hapten exposure. MiXCR was run by TCRdb on the RACE reads, yielding one entry per CDR3 protein. The repertoire has roughly 140,000 distinct CDR3 sequences, roughly 12% of them found once; the top ten carry 1.2% to 1.5%. Time point reported: patch test 2, 6 weeks after DPC sensitization. As for treatment: therapeutic diphenylcyclopropenone sensitization with weekly scalp DPC. The starting material was whole blood, obtained in connection with sensitization to the hapten diphenylcyclopropenone (DPC). These receptors all stem from a woman aged 50 to 65 with alopecia areata. Some clones in this sample may be carry-over from other donors' samples.

The table lists this clonotype with a few counts. CDR3 loop: CASLRQGETGELFF. The DNA of the CDR3 is TGTGCCAGCCTCAGACAGGGAGAGACCGGGGAGCTGTTTTTT. The V call is TRBV5-6, the J call TRBJ2-2; 7 nucleotides line up with TRBD1. The CDR3 length is 14 residues. Looked up from germline, CDR1 is SGHDT and CDR2 is YYEEEE. Trimming cost V 7 bases and J 5 bases; bases outside gene matches: 8.

This clonotype has a handful of counts. The chain carries TRBV12-3 or TRBV12-4 and TRBJ1-4, with TRBD1 matching over 8 bases. The V and J ends lost 7 bases and 7 bases, in that order; junction bases with no gene match: 8. The CDR3 loop spans 14 amino acids. The CDR3 DNA reads TGTGCCAGCAACATCAGGGGGCTTAGTGAAAAACTGTTTTTT. It is translated as CASNIRGLSEKLFF.

In this sample, this clonotype turned up a few times. The J gene is TRBJ1-2, the V gene TRBV5-1; 8 nucleotides align to TRBD1. V lost 4 bases and J lost 4; bases outside the gene matches: 6. The germline CDR1 and CDR2 sequences are SGHRS and YFSETQ. The CDR3 consists of 14 residues. CDR3 sequence reads: CASSADREVYGYTF. CDR3 sequence (DNA): TGCGCCAGCAGCGCGGACAGGGAGGTCTATGGCTACACCTTC.

The table lists this clonotype with a few counts. V and J are TRBV19 and TRBJ2-7; the D is unclear. Trimming stripped 4 bases from V and 2 bases from J, with 6 bases between. Per the germline V gene, CDR1 is LNHDA and CDR2 is SQIVND (reference sequence). CDR3 size: 12 residues. CDR3 nucleotides: TGTGCCAGTAGTACCGGGCCCTACGAGCAGTACTTC. It encodes CASSTGPYEQYF.

This clonotype was seen at least ten times. The chain recombines TRBV10-3 with TRBJ2-5, with no clear D. The germline gives CDR1 ENHRY, CDR2 SYGVKD. CDR3 length: 15 amino acids. Trimming shortened V by 0 bases and J by 2 bases, and 10 bases separated the two germline ends. CDR3 region: CAISESKGVQETQYF. The DNA of the CDR3 is TGTGCCATCAGTGAGTCGAAGGGTGTTCAAGAGACCCAGTACTTC.

Only a few counts were recorded for this clonotype. V gene TRBV3-1 combines with J gene TRBJ2-4; the D gene is possibly TRBD2 (5 bases). The CDR3 runs to 14 residues. Trimming stripped 0 bases from V and 7 bases from J, with 10 bases between. CDR1 LGHDT and CDR2 YNNKEL come from the germline V gene (reference sequence). The CDR3 sequence is CASSQELVRNIQYF. Here the CDR3 DNA reads TGTGCCAGCAGCCAAGAACTAGTCAGGAACATTCAGTACTTC.

V is TRBV20-1 and J is TRBJ2-1, with D unclear. This CDR3 comprises 10 residues. Trimming pared 6 bases from V and 4 bases from J, leaving 4 bases between. CDR1 DFQATT and CDR2 SNEGSKA come from the germline V gene (reference sequence). The CDR3 DNA is TGCAGTGCCCTATACAATGAGCAGTTCTTC. Its protein is CSALYNEQFF.

This clonotype was observed many times. This sequence joins TRBV28 and TRBJ1-1; no reliable D call. Germline CDR1 MDHEN, CDR2 SYDVKM. The CDR3 consists of 13 residues. Trimming left V 6 bases short and J 11 bases short, with 19 bases between. As DNA, the CDR3 is TGTGCCAGCAGATCATCGGACCGGTTTGGGGCTTTCTTT. Protein: CASRSSDRFGAFF. The full variable domain, completed using reference TRBV28 and TRBJ1-1, is DVKVTQSSRYLVKRTGEKVFLECVQDMDHENMFWYRQDPGLGLRLIYFSYDVKMKEKGDIPEGYSVSREKKERFSLILESASTNQTSMYLCASRSSDRFGAFFGQGTRLTVV.

This clonotype was found a few times. The rearrangement uses TRBV28 and TRBJ2-2; D is undetermined. V lost 6 bases, J lost 0 bases, and 26 bases lay in between. From germline, CDR1 is MDHEN and CDR2 SYDVKM. The CDR3 has 20 amino acids. In DNA, the CDR3 is TGTGCCAGCAGCCCCCCCCCTAGTTTATGGACGGGCGCGAACACCGGGGAGCTGTTTTTT. Translating it yields CASSPPPSLWTGANTGELFF.

This clonotype was observed a few times. V gene TRBV25-1 combines with J gene TRBJ2-3, with 7 bases identical to TRBD2. Germline CDR1 MGHDK, CDR2 SYGVNS. The CDR3 runs to 17 residues. Trimming took 7 bases from V and 5 from J; bases not matched to a gene: 18. CDR3 DNA: TGTGCCAGCACCGGAATCACGGGGGGAGGGGCCGTAGATACGCAGTATTTT. Its protein is CASTGITGGGAVDTQYF.

This clonotype was recorded a few times. The chain uses TRBV20-1 and TRBJ2-7; 10 nucleotides match TRBD2. This CDR3 has 14 residues. The V and J ends lost 2 bases and 4 bases, in that order; junction bases with no gene match: 5. CDR1 DFQATT and CDR2 SNEGSKA come from the germline V gene (reference sequence). The CDR3 loop is CSARYRTSGYEQYF. The CDR3 DNA reads as TGCAGTGCTAGATACAGGACTAGCGGTTACGAGCAGTACTTC.

This clonotype was seen a handful of times. The chain is built from TRBV5-1 and TRBJ2-2, with TRBD2 matching 10 bases. V was clipped by 1 base and J by 3 bases; unmatched bases: 3. The CDR3 spans 16 residues. Germline V CDR1 and CDR2: SGHRS, YFSETQ. The CDR3 DNA is TGCGCCAGCAGCTTGATGCTAGCGGGGGACACCGGGGAGCTGTTTTTT. Amino acids: CASSLMLAGDTGELFF.

The chain joins TRBV11-2 to TRBJ2-7; D not certain. Germline V gene lookup returns CDR1 SGHAT and CDR2 FQNNGV. V lost 1 base to trimming and J lost 0 bases, with 19 bases between them. The CDR3 runs to 18 residues. The CDR3 sequence is CASSLAPWSPTNSYEQYF. CDR3 DNA sequence: TGTGCCAGCAGCTTAGCCCCGTGGAGCCCAACCAACTCCTACGAGCAGTACTTC.

In the case of this clonotype: One end of the junction fails to match germline, which may point to a read error. The gene calls are TRBV7-7 and TRBJ2-2; weak D call: TRBD1 (5 bases). The V gene's germline CDR1 is SSHAT and CDR2 FNYEAQ (reference sequence). The CDR3 is 15 residues long. This chain's CDR3 is CASSPSRQSTGELFF. CDR3 DNA: TGTGCTAGCAGCCCCTCCCGACAGAGCACCGGGGAGCTGTTTTTT. Supplemented by reference TRBV7-7 and TRBJ2-2, the full variable domain reads GAGVSQSPRYKVTKRGQDVTLRCDPISSHATLYWYQQALGQGPEFLTYFNYEAQPDKSGLPSDRFSAERPEGSISTLTIQRTEQRDSAMYRCASSPSRQSTGELFFGEGSRLTVL.

The sample holds many counts of this clonotype. The V call is TRBV6-2 or TRBV6-3, the J call TRBJ2-5; possibly TRBD1 for D (5 bases). CDR3 length equals 14 residues. V shed 3 bases and J shed 4 bases, with 12 bases lying between them. CDR1 is MNHEY, CDR2 SVGEGT, per germline. The CDR3 spells CASSYRKDTETQYF. CDR3 nucleotides: TGTGCCAGCAGTTATCGGAAGGACACAGAGACCCAGTACTTC.

This clonotype was counted between two and nine times. V usage is TRBV6-2 or TRBV6-3 and J usage is TRBJ2-7; no reliable D call. The V gene's germline CDR1 is MNHEY and CDR2 SVGEGT. The germline V and J ends were trimmed by 6 bases and 2 bases, with 17 bases remaining between them. The CDR3 loop spans 15 amino acids. In DNA, the CDR3 is TGTGCCAGCAGGACCAACCTCGGCCCGACCTACGAGCAGTACTTC. It specifies CASRTNLGPTYEQYF.

This clonotype was recorded a few times. V gene TRBV30 combines with J gene TRBJ2-7; TRBD2 agrees at 7 bases. Germline lookup yields CDR1 GTSNPN and CDR2 SVGIG (reference sequence). The CDR3 spans 13 residues. With V trimmed by 1 base and J by 9 bases, 9 bases remained unmatched. This chain's CDR3 is CAWSGASGAGQYF. CDR3 DNA: TGTGCCTGGAGTGGGGCCAGCGGGGCGGGGCAGTACTTC.

Many counts were recorded for this clonotype. This chain uses TRBV12-5 with TRBJ1-2; D is uncertain. Looked up from germline, CDR1 is LGHNT and CDR2 is FRNRAP. The germline V and J ends were trimmed by 1 base and 8 bases, with 17 bases remaining between them. The CDR3 extends over 15 amino acids. This CDR3 reads CASGLATGQAGGYTF. The CDR3 DNA follows: TGTGCTAGTGGTTTGGCGACGGGCCAAGCAGGAGGCTACACCTTC. Supplemented by reference TRBV12-5 and TRBJ1-2, the full variable domain reads DARVTQTPRHKVTEMGQEVTMRCQPILGHNTVFWYRQTMMQGLELLAYFRNRAPLDDSGMPKDRFSAEMPDATLATLKIQPSEPRDSAVYFCASGLATGQAGGYTFGSGTRLTVV.

This clonotype was counted a single time. A much larger clone lies one base from this, so it may be a read error. The rearrangement uses TRBV6-1 and TRBJ2-3; tentatively, D is TRBD2 (6 bases). Germline CDR1 reads MNHNS; CDR2 reads SASEGT. This CDR3 spans 12 amino acids. In nucleotides, the CDR3 is TGTGTCAGCAGCGGCGGGGCAGGAAGGCAGTATTTT. The encoded protein is CVSSGGAGRQYF.

This clonotype was observed a few times. The chain couples TRBV7-3 to TRBJ2-1; maybe TRBD1 (5 bases). Germline CDR1 SGHTA, CDR2 FQGTGA. The ends were cut back, 2 bases at V and 7 bases at J, with 12 bases in the middle. The CDR3 extends over 14 amino acids. CDR3 in amino acids: CASSLGQGWNEQFF. For the CDR3, the DNA is TGTGCCAGCAGCTTAGGGCAGGGATGGAATGAGCAGTTCTTC.

As to this clonotype: This may be a read error, as it is one base from a much larger clone. The V and J genes are TRBV5-4 and TRBJ2-7; 14 bases are a match to TRBD2. CDR3 length equals 16 residues. The germline V gene has CDR1 SGHNT and CDR2 YYREEE (reference sequence). The CDR3 loop reads CAGSSPTSGRAYEQYF. CDR3 nucleotides: TGTGCCGGCAGCTCCCCGACTAGCGGGAGGGCTTACGAGCAGTACTTC.

CDR3 sequence: CASSLLAGVREQFF. For the CDR3, the DNA is TGTGCCAGCAGCCTACTAGCGGGAGTTCGAGAGCAGTTCTTC. The rearrangement links TRBV7-2 to TRBJ2-1; 11 nucleotides match TRBD2. This CDR3 spans 14 amino acids. V dropped 5 bases and J dropped 10; count of bases not matched to a gene: 7. Germline V gene lookup returns CDR1 SGHTA and CDR2 FQGNSA.

This clonotype was recorded at least ten times. The gene calls are TRBV9 and TRBJ2-1; 9 bases are a match to TRBD2. The V gene end was trimmed by 4 bases and the J gene end by 7 bases; junction bases not matched to a gene: 9. The germline gives CDR1 SGDLS, CDR2 YYNGEE. The CDR3 has 15 residues. CDR3 DNA sequence: TGTGCCAGCAGCCTCCGGATAGCGGGAGTGAATGAGCAGTTCTTC. The encoded protein is CASSLRIAGVNEQFF.

This clonotype was observed a handful of times. The rearrangement links TRBV4-1 to TRBJ1-2; D ambiguous. The CDR3 spans 13 residues. The ends were cut back, 1 base at V and 2 bases at J, with 5 bases in the middle. In germline, CDR1 is MGHRA, CDR2 YSYEKL. CDR3 sequence reads: CASSQAPNYGYTF. CDR3 bases: TGCGCCAGCAGCCAAGCACCCAACTATGGCTACACCTTC.

This chain uses TRBV20-1 with TRBJ2-1; tentatively, D is TRBD2 (7 bases). Trimming pared 4 bases from V and 4 bases from J, leaving 20 bases between. CDR1 is DFQATT, CDR2 SNEGSKA, per germline (reference sequence). The CDR3 covers 16 residues. The CDR3 protein is CSAKGGTAKEYNEQFF. DNA of the CDR3: TGCAGTGCTAAGGGGGGGACCGCAAAAGAGTACAATGAGCAGTTCTTC.